Included here is one T cell receptor (beta chain) sequence, with context. Its matching antigen is unknown. The sample belongs to a study of beta chain features in type 1 diabetes. Study results and caveats: For TCRB rearrangement, an influence of HLA type remained unresolved here. Across all four CD4+ subsets, people with type 1 diabetes showed modestly shorter TCRB CDR3s.

One heparinised blood draw, averaging about 100 mL, came from each donor. The authors reverse transcribed all of the isolated RNA, so sequencing captured expressed TCRB transcripts. The method was immunoSEQ multiplex PCR; TCRdb's version includes in-frame clones alone and lacks a portion of them. The sample has about 340,000 clones; roughly 14% are singletons. V trimming: 4 bases; J trimming: 3 bases; junction bases outside the gene matches: 7. CDR3 length: 15 residues. Germline loops: CDR1 SGHRS, CDR2 YFSETQ. The chain couples TRBV5-1 to TRBJ2-1, with 7 bases fitting TRBD2. The clonotype comes from a woman aged 18-29 years with type 1 diabetes. Sequencing was carried out using naive CD4+ T cells from blood. Here the CDR3 reads CASSLGGRGYNEQFF. In DNA, the CDR3 is TGCGCCAGCAGCCTGGGAGGGAGGGGCTACAATGAGCAGTTCTTC.